These 7 T cell receptor beta chains came from one sample sequenced in a study of blood T cell repertoires in COVID-19. TCRdb keeps only in-frame clones here, not all; method: immunoSEQ multiplex PCR. The table has 95,000 to 150,000 clones, about four fifths seen once. Sequenced sample: peripheral blood. These receptor sequences come from a woman between 65 and 79 years old with acute or convalescent COVID-19.

The V call is TRBV18, the J call TRBJ2-1; 7 nucleotides match TRBD1. The CDR3 runs to 15 residues. The V gene's germline CDR1 is KGHSH and CDR2 LQKENI. V dropped 3 bases and J dropped 0; count of bases not matched to a gene: 2. The CDR3 coding sequence is TGTGCCAGCTCACCCTGGGACAGCTCCTACAATGAGCAGTTCTTC. It encodes CASSPWDSSYNEQFF. The full variable domain, with the rest looked up from reference TRBV18 and TRBJ2-1, is NAGVMQNPRHLVRRRGQEARLRCSPMKGHSHVYWYRQLPEEGLKFMVYLQKENIIDESGMPKERFSAEFPKEGPSILRIQQVVRGDSAAYFCASSPWDSSYNEQFFGPGTRLTVL.

The CDR3 DNA sequence: TGCGCCAGCAGCGGCCAGGGGAATGAAAAACTGTTTTTT. This codes for CASSGQGNEKLFF. The chain employs TRBV5-1 and TRBJ1-4; maybe TRBD1 (6 bases). V lost 4 bases, J lost 5 bases, and 9 bases lay in between. Germline CDR1 is SGHRS and CDR2 is YFSETQ. The CDR3 has 13 amino acids.

The genes are TRBV19 and TRBJ2-4; D gene uncertain. V was pared by 1 base and J by 0 bases, with 13 bases between. The CDR3 extends over 17 amino acids. Germline-derived CDR1 and CDR2 are LNHDA and SQIVND (reference sequence). CDR3 amino acids: CASSIVNPGLAKNIQYF. The CDR3 coding sequence is TGTGCCAGTAGTATAGTCAACCCGGGTCTAGCCAAAAACATTCAGTACTTC.

On this clone itself: Its ends do not fully match the called genes, so a read error is possible. The genes are TRBV19 and TRBJ1-2; 9 nucleotides align to TRBD1. This CDR3 contains 16 residues. Germline V gene lookup returns CDR1 LNHDA and CDR2 SQIVND (reference sequence). The CDR3 loop is CASSIDPTGQGNQRAF. The CDR3 DNA follows: TGTGCCAGTAGTATAGATCCTACGGGACAGGGAAACCAACGGGCCTTC.

This clone was observed a few times. V is TRBV6-2 or TRBV6-3 and J is TRBJ2-1, with TRBD1 matching 9 bases. V was clipped by 4 bases and J by 0 bases; unmatched bases: 10. The CDR3 consists of 18 residues. CDR1 is MNHEY, CDR2 SVGEGT, per germline. This CDR3 reads CASSSGTGFSSSYNEQFF. CDR3 coding DNA: TGTGCCAGCAGTTCCGGGACAGGGTTCTCGAGCTCCTACAATGAGCAGTTCTTC.

This chain uses TRBV29-1 with TRBJ2-1; possibly TRBD1 for D (5 bases). The V and J ends lost 4 bases and 0 bases respectively, with 10 bases between them. The CDR3 is 14 amino acids. In germline, CDR1 is SQVTM, CDR2 ANQGSEA. The CDR3 bases are TGCAGCGTTGGAGACAGTCGCTCCTACAATGAGCAGTTCTTC. As protein: CSVGDSRSYNEQFF.

The chain is built from TRBV11-3 and TRBJ2-1; 10 bases agree with TRBD2. The CDR3 runs 15 residues. Germline loops: CDR1 SGHNT, CDR2 YENEEA. V shed 5 bases and J 6 bases; nucleotides not matched to a gene: 7. The CDR3 DNA sequence: TGTGCCAGCAGCCCCGGACTAGCGGAGGCCAATGAGCAGTTCTTC. It is translated as CASSPGLAEANEQFF.